Detailed here is one T cell receptor (beta chain). The CDR3 covers 17 residues. Germline CDR1 is MGHRA and CDR2 is YSYEKL. This entry is derived from a study of T cells expressing NK-cell markers. From the 5' RACE reads, TCRdb lists one entry per CDR3 protein and no DNA. This sample's table has 350,000 to 500,000 distinct CDR3 sequences. The sample was blood T cells: a sorted CD56 or NKG2C T cell subset, CD4+ or CD8+ T cells, or bulk PBMC T cells (not recorded which). This chain joins TRBV4-1 and TRBJ2-1; TCRdb calls TRBD2, which cannot be checked without DNA. The clonotype comes from a woman between 18 and 70 years old in good health. CDR3 sequence reads: CASSQLVRGDGRHEQFF.